The clone carrying this T cell receptor (beta chain) was counted once. Clones were sequenced by immunoSEQ multiplex PCR, and TCRdb holds only the in-frame ones, with some missing. The top ten hold roughly 2.1% of the sample, which has about 98,000 clones, around 92% seen once. The sample belongs to a study of T cell changes during pregnancy in multiple sclerosis. The V gene end was trimmed by 11 bases and the J gene end by 11 bases; junction bases not matched to a gene: 6. The CDR3 runs to 10 residues. This receptor was obtained from a female donor in good health, enrolled as a control in a pregnancy study. This chain connects TRBV23-1 to TRBJ1-5, with TRBD1 matching over 7 bases. TRBV23-1 is assigned to the ORF class and has an uncertain function. Sequenced material: peripheral blood, taken after pregnancy. The CDR3 protein is CAPRGMAQHF. The CDR3 DNA reads as TGCGCCCCCAGGGGGATGGCCCAGCATTTT.